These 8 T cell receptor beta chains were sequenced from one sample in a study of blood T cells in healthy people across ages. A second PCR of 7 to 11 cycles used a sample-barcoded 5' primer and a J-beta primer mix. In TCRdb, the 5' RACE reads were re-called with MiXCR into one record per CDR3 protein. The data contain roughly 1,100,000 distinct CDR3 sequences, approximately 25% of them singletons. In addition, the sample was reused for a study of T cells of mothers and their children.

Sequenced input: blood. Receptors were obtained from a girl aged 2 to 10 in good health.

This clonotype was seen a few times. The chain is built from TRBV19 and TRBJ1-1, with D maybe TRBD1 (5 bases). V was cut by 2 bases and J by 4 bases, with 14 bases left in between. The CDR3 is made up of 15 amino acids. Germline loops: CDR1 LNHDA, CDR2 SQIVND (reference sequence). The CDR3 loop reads CASSISQGLGTEAFF. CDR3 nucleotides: TGTGCCAGTAGTATAAGTCAGGGTCTTGGCACTGAAGCTTTCTTT.

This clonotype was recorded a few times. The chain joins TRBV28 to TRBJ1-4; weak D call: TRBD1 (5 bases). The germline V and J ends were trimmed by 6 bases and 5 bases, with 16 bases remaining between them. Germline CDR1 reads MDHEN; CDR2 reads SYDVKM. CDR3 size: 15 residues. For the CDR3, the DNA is TGTGCCAGCAGGTCCTCGACAGTGGGAAATGAAAAACTGTTTTTT. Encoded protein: CASRSSTVGNEKLFF.

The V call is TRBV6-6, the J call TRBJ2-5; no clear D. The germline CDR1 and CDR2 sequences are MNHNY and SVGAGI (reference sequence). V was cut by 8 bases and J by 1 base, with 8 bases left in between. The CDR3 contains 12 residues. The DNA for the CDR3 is TGTGCCAGCGGAGCAACCCAAGAGACCCAGTACTTC. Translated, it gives CASGATQETQYF.

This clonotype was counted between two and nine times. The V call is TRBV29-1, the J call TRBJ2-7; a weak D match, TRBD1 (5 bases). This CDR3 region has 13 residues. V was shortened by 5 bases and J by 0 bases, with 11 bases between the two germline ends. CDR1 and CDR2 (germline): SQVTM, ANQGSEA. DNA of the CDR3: TGCAGCGTTACGACAGCACTCTCCTACGAGCAGTACTTC. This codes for CSVTTALSYEQYF.

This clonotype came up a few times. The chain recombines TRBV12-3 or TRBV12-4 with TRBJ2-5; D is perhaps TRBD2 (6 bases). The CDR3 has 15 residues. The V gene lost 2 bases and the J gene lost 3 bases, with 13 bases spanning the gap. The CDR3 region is CASSLPGLLKETQYF. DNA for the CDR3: TGTGCCAGCAGTTTACCGGGACTTCTAAAAGAGACCCAGTACTTC.

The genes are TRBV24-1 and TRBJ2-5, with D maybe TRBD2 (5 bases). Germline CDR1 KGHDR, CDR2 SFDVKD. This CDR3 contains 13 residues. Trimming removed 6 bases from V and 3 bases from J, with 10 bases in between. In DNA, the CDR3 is TGTGCCACCAGTCTATCCGGGGAAGAGACCCAGTACTTC. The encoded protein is CATSLSGEETQYF.

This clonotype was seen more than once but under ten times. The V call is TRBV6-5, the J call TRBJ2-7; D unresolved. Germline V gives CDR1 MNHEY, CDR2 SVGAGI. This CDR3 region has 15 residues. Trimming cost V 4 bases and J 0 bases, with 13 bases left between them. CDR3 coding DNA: TGTGCCAGCAGTTGGGAAAGTAACCTCTCCTACGAGCAGTACTTC. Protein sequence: CASSWESNLSYEQYF.

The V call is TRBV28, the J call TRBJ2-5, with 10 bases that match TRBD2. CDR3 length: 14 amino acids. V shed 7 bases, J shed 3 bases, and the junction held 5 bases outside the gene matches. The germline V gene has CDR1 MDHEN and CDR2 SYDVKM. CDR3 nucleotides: TGTGCCAGCAATTCCGGACTAGCGGAAGAGACCCAGTACTTC. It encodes CASNSGLAEETQYF.